This paragraph covers one T cell receptor beta chain sequence. Generated by immunoSEQ multiplex PCR, the TCRdb table keeps only in-frame clones and is missing some. The sample carries some 7,900 clones, over 80% recorded once. The data stem from a study of tumor T cells in aggressive B-cell lymphoma. Trimming left V 1 base short and J 7 bases short, with 5 bases between. Per germline, CDR1 SGHAT and CDR2 FQNNGV. This CDR3 is built from 13 residues. Material: tumor tissue. The chain is built from TRBV11-2 and TRBJ1-6; no definite D call. This receptor was identified in an adult with diffuse large B cell lymphoma. CDR3 amino acids: CASSLALNSPLHF. The CDR3 DNA reads TGTGCCAGCAGCTTAGCCCTAAATTCACCCCTCCACTTT.